Listed below are T cell receptor beta chains from one sample, sequenced in a study of a mutant IDH1 vaccine in newly diagnosed glioma. Their recognized antigens are unknown. TCRdb keeps only in-frame clones here, not all; method: immunoSEQ multiplex PCR. This sample yields about 56,000 clones, of which 87% are seen a single time; roughly 1.5% belongs to the top ten. Sequencing used PBMCs, obtained from a glioma patient whose treatment included an IDH1 peptide vaccine. The receptors stem from a middle-aged man with glioma. Both conserved end residues are trimmed from each CDR3. The size of a clone is reported for some rows only, either as once, few or many, or as a class for expanded clones.

size: -; V: TRBV29-1; CDR3: SVQGWERDSYEQY
size: -; V: TRBV19; CDR3: ASSSGLMNTEAF
size: few; V: TRBV5-1; CDR3: ASSLFPQARRGTSGANVLT
size: -; V: TRBV29-1; CDR3: SVEEGPYQPQH
size: -; V: TRBV2; CDR3: ASRGLAGADTQY
size: -; V: TRBV29-1; CDR3: SVSHRDQPQH
size: -; V: TRBV2; CDR3: ASREGRSNYGYT
size: -; V: TRBV7-6; CDR3: ASSDPLDSRYEQY
size: -; V: TRBV14; CDR3: ASSQDWLAGGPEQF
size: -; V: TRBV6-6; CDR3: ASSLQGNTEAF
size: -; V: TRBV6-6; CDR3: ASSHPQGLNQPQH
size: -; V: TRBV18; CDR3: ASSPLRSGANYNEQF
size: -; V: TRBV11-2; CDR3: ASSYGPGYEQY
size: -; V: TRBV5-1; CDR3: ASSLGDRVEETQY
size: -; V: TRBV19; CDR3: ASSTGGGAGGPYNEQF
size: -; V: TRBV19; CDR3: ASSRTGTGNTEAF
size: -; V: TRBV19; CDR3: ASSPSTGSLYEQY
size: -; V: TRBV10-3; CDR3: AISGGQGASQPQH
size: -; V: TRBV7-3; CDR3: ASSLVGKGSEQY
size: -; V: TRBV6-6; CDR3: ASSYSEYNYEQY
size: -; V: TRBV27; CDR3: ASSPPRGRSMNTEAF
size: -; V: TRBV5-4; CDR3: ASSFNRGATEAF
size: -; V: TRBV28; CDR3: ASSKGTFIAGPRVYEQY
size: -; V: TRBV9; CDR3: ASSKREGNEKLF
size: -; V: TRBV5-5; CDR3: ASSLAFRPGMTEAF
size: -; V: TRBV19; CDR3: ASSSFRAVNTEAF
size: -; V: TRBV29-1; CDR3: SFYQSGNEQF
size: -; V: TRBV7-9; CDR3: ASSPEGTEAF
size: -; V: TRBV28; CDR3: ASSFLGGRAGEQF
size: -; V: TRBV7-2; CDR3: ASSLGWTGYNEQF